This TCR beta chain was retrieved from a study of identical twins. Study-wide points: Abundant cord blood beta clonotypes carried fewer insertions; memory repertoires showed none. Recombination models fit unrelated individuals' TCR alpha sharing but underestimated twins'.

With 2 bases removed from V and 3 bases from J, the gap between germline ends came to 1 base. CDR1 and CDR2 from the germline V gene are MNHNY and SVGAGI (reference sequence). The CDR3 has 11 residues. This clonotype was seen ten or more times. Its antigen is unknown. A universal primer site came from template switching; cDNA carried unique molecular identifiers. MiXCR was run by TCRdb on the 5' RACE reads, yielding one entry per CDR3 protein. The data hold approximately 700,000 distinct CDR3 sequences, with around 5.7% observed a single time. All donors were healthy Caucasians. Material: naive T cells sorted from blood. The clonotype originates from a man younger than 35 in good health. V usage is TRBV6-6 and J usage is TRBJ1-1; D gene uncertain. CDR3 amino acids: CASSYDTEAFF. CDR3 coding DNA: TGTGCCAGCAGTTACGACACTGAAGCTTTCTTT.